This entry lists 10 T cell receptor beta chains sequenced from one sample in a study of control samples from healthy donors and cancer patients. Data came from immunoSEQ multiplex PCR; TCRdb stores just in-frame clones and leaves some out. The sample has 150,000 or so clones; 90% to 95% are singletons. The sequenced sample was blood. The receptors were gathered from a man aged 35-49 years in good health.

The V gene is TRBV5-4, the J gene TRBJ2-2; 12 bases are shared with TRBD2. From germline, CDR1 is SGHNT and CDR2 YYREEE (reference sequence). V lost 4 bases to trimming and J lost 2 bases; unmatched junction nucleotides: 3. CDR3 length: 16 amino acids. DNA for the CDR3: TGTGCCAGCAGCCCCGGACTAGCGGGAAACACCGGGGAGCTGTTTTTT. As protein: CASSPGLAGNTGELFF.

The chain joins TRBV9 to TRBJ2-1; 9 bases are a match to TRBD2. Germline V gene sequence: CDR1 SGDLS, CDR2 YYNGEE. The trim removed 0 bases at V and 7 bases at J, leaving 5 bases unmatched. This CDR3 region has 15 residues. The CDR3 DNA sequence: TGTGCCAGCAGCGTAGGTAGCGGGAGTGTAAATGAGCAGTTCTTC. Translation: CASSVGSGSVNEQFF.

The J gene is TRBJ2-1, the V gene TRBV9, with unresolved D. The CDR3 loop spans 11 amino acids. The germline CDR1 and CDR2 sequences are SGDLS and YYNGEE. V dropped 7 bases and J dropped 4 bases, with 6 bases sitting between them. CDR3 protein: CASSGYNEQFF. CDR3 coding DNA: TGTGCCAGCTCTGGATACAATGAGCAGTTCTTC.

This chain links TRBV15 with TRBJ2-2; weak D call: TRBD1 (7 bases). CDR1 LNHNV and CDR2 YYDKDF come from the germline V gene (reference sequence). Between the trimmed V and J ends, which lost 1 base and 4 bases, there was a span of 16 bases. The CDR3 is 17 residues long. CDR3 in DNA: TGTGCCACCAGCAGAGGGGAAGGAGGGGGCAGCACCGGGGAGCTGTTTTTT. Encoded protein: CATSRGEGGGSTGELFF.

The genes are TRBV14 and TRBJ1-6, with unresolved D. Per germline, CDR1 SGHDN and CDR2 FVKESK. CDR3 length: 12 amino acids. V lost 1 base, J lost 10 bases, and 5 bases lay in between. CDR3 loop: CASSQGESPLHF. For the CDR3, the DNA is TGTGCCAGCAGCCAAGGAGAGTCACCCCTCCACTTT.

This clone was detected many times. This rearrangement joins TRBV7-9 to TRBJ2-7, with TRBD1 matching 9 bases. The CDR3 extends over 14 amino acids. The junction had 7 bases not matched to a gene; V was cut back by 7 bases and J by 3 bases. Looked up from germline, CDR1 is SEHNR and CDR2 is FQNEAQ (reference sequence). CDR3 sequence: CASIQGQGIYEQYF. In nucleotides, the CDR3 is TGTGCCAGCATTCAGGGACAGGGAATCTACGAGCAGTACTTC.

This chain uses TRBV6-5 with TRBJ1-1; the D is unclear. The germline V and J ends were trimmed by 11 bases and 4 bases, with 17 bases remaining between them. The CDR3 sequence is 13 residues long. In germline, CDR1 is MNHEY, CDR2 SVGAGI. The CDR3 protein is CAASGAAGTEAFF. The CDR3 nucleotides are TGTGCCGCGTCAGGAGCGGCAGGCACTGAAGCTTTCTTT.

Details on this clone: One junction end disagrees with the germline gene, perhaps due to a read error. The V call is TRBV27, the J call TRBJ2-1; 9 bases agree with TRBD1. The CDR3 contains 16 residues. CDR1 and CDR2 from the germline V gene are MNHEY and SMNVEV (reference sequence). The CDR3, as DNA: TGTGCCAGCAGCTTATACCGGGACAGGGTCTACAATGAGCAGTTCTTC. Amino acids: CASSLYRDRVYNEQFF.

The V gene is TRBV15, the J gene TRBJ2-4; D unclear. V was pared by 0 bases and J by 7 bases, with 13 bases between. The CDR3 contains 15 residues. The germline CDR1 and CDR2 sequences are LNHNV and YYDKDF (reference sequence). The DNA for the CDR3 is TGTGCCACCAGCAGAGATCGCGAGGATCTCAACATTCAGTACTTC. The encoded protein is CATSRDREDLNIQYF.

The genes are TRBV10-3 and TRBJ2-2, with 12 bases identical to TRBD2. The trim removed 6 bases at V and 5 bases at J, leaving 4 bases unmatched. Per the germline V gene, CDR1 is ENHRY and CDR2 is SYGVKD. The CDR3 sequence is 15 residues long. The CDR3 sequence is CAIRAGTSGTGELFF. CDR3 bases: TGTGCCATCAGAGCCGGGACTAGCGGGACCGGGGAGCTGTTTTTT.